Presented here are 27 T cell receptor beta chains from one specimen sequenced in a study of PD-L1 blockade in urothelial cancer. TCRdb's table, derived via immunoSEQ multiplex PCR, lists solely in-frame clones and lacks some. The sample consists of 60,000 to 85,000 clones, about nine tenths of them appearing once. The specimen comprised PBMCs, sampled around atezolizumab (anti-PD-L1) treatment. The receptors were sampled from a woman in her sixties or seventies with urothelial cancer.

This clone has only one observation. This sequence joins TRBV5-1 and TRBJ2-1; 12 positions match TRBD2. The J segment lost 0 bases and the V segment lost 0 bases, leaving 4 bases of the junction unmatched. The CDR3 totals 18 residues. Germline assignment: CDR1 SGHRS and CDR2 YFSETQ. The CDR3 DNA reads as TGCGCCAGCAGCTTGGCTAGCGGGAGGGAAAGCTCCTACAATGAGCAGTTCTTC. Residues: CASSLASGRESSYNEQFF.

The chain joins TRBV5-1 to TRBJ1-2, with TRBD1 matching 10 bases. The CDR3 contains 17 residues. J lost 4 bases, V lost 0 bases, and 9 bases had no gene match. The germline V gene encodes CDR1 SGHRS and CDR2 YFSETQ. CDR3 coding DNA: TGCGCCAGCAGCTTGGGGACCGGGACAGGGGTAATCTATGGCTACACCTTC. Its translation is CASSLGTGTGVIYGYTF.

The chain carries TRBV5-1 and TRBJ2-7, with a weak D call TRBD2 (6 bases). Trimming removed 2 bases from V and 1 base from J, with 10 bases in between. The CDR3 spans 14 residues. From germline, CDR1 is SGHRS and CDR2 YFSETQ. The CDR3 region is CASSLSGQSYEQYF. CDR3 sequence (DNA): TGCGCCAGCAGCTTAAGCGGGCAATCCTACGAGCAGTACTTC.

The gene calls are TRBV27 and TRBJ2-4; TRBD2 aligns across 7 bases. The germline CDR1 and CDR2 sequences are MNHEY and SMNVEV (reference sequence). V trimming: 3 bases; J trimming: 6 bases; junction bases outside the gene matches: 5. The CDR3 spans 14 residues. The CDR3: CASSLVGEGNIQYF. CDR3 sequence (DNA): TGTGCCAGCAGTTTGGTAGGGGAGGGAAACATTCAGTACTTC.

The gene calls are TRBV6-1 and TRBJ2-7; weak D call: TRBD1 (6 bases). The CDR3 spans 13 residues. Trimming shortened V by 6 bases and J by 4 bases, and 13 bases separated the two germline ends. Germline V gene sequence: CDR1 MNHNS, CDR2 SASEGT. For the CDR3, the DNA is TGTGCCAGCAGCGATGGACAGACTTACGAGCAGTACTTC. This encodes CASSDGQTYEQYF.

Here the CDR3 reads CASSLGTMGSYEQYF. CDR3 DNA: TGTGCCAGCAGCCTGGGGACTATGGGATCCTACGAGCAGTACTTC. This chain connects TRBV9 to TRBJ2-7; 7 positions match TRBD2. Looked up from germline, CDR1 is SGDLS and CDR2 is YYNGEE. With V trimmed by 4 bases and J by 1 base, 8 bases remained unmatched. The CDR3 sequence is 15 residues long. Full variable domain (missing parts from reference TRBV9 and TRBJ2-7): DSGVTQTPKHLITATGQRVTLRCSPRSGDLSVYWYQQSLDQGLQFLIQYYNGEERAKGNILERFSAQQFPDLHSELNLSSLELGDSALYFCASSLGTMGSYEQYFGPGTRLTVT.

The chain employs TRBV6-5 and TRBJ1-2; D is uncertain. The CDR3 totals 13 residues. Germline assignment: CDR1 MNHEY and CDR2 SVGAGI. The V end lost 7 bases, the J end lost 3 bases, and 12 bases lay between the germline ends. DNA of the CDR3: TGTGCCAGCACTCTTCGTCGGGACTATGGCTACACCTTC. Encoded protein: CASTLRRDYGYTF.

With regard to this clone: Other nucleotide sequences from this sample produce the same CDR3. The CDR3 loop is CSVDRQETQYF. The DNA for the CDR3 is TGCAGCGTTGACAGGCAAGAGACCCAGTACTTC. V usage is TRBV29-1 and J usage is TRBJ2-5; D call uncertain. The germline gives CDR1 SQVTM, CDR2 ANQGSEA. This CDR3 contains 11 residues. Trimming took 3 bases from V and 2 from J, leaving 4 bases between them.

The CDR3 sequence: CASRTGGVGDEQYF. CDR3 nucleotides: TGTGCCAGCCGGACAGGGGGCGTTGGAGACGAGCAGTACTTC. The genes are TRBV6-1 and TRBJ2-7, with 11 nucleotides matching TRBD1. Germline CDR1 is MNHNS and CDR2 is SASEGT. CDR3 size: 14 residues. V was pared by 8 bases and J by 5 bases, with 8 bases of the junction left unmatched.

V and J are TRBV5-1 and TRBJ1-4, with TRBD1 matching 9 bases. The CDR3 length is 15 residues. V lost 4 bases, J lost 8 bases, and 9 bases stayed unmatched. CDR1 and CDR2 from the germline V gene are SGHRS and YFSETQ. As DNA, the CDR3 is TGCGCCAGCAGCCCGGAACAGGGGGCCAGCGAAAAACTGTTTTTT. Protein product: CASSPEQGASEKLFF.

This sequence joins TRBV10-1 and TRBJ1-1, with D maybe TRBD1 (6 bases). The germline V gene encodes CDR1 WNHNN and CDR2 SYGVQD (reference sequence). This CDR3 has 15 residues. Trimming took off 9 bases at V and 0 bases at J, with 17 bases between the two ends. The CDR3 sequence is CARTGFPLMNTEAFF. Here the CDR3 DNA reads TGCGCCAGGACAGGTTTCCCCCTCATGAACACTGAAGCTTTCTTT.

The chain links TRBV25-1 to TRBJ1-6; D is undetermined. V lost 8 bases to trimming and J lost 4 bases, with 15 bases between them. CDR1 and CDR2 from the germline V gene are MGHDK and SYGVNS. CDR3 length: 15 amino acids. CDR3 region: CASRREDLYNSPLHF. The CDR3 DNA reads as TGTGCCAGCCGGAGGGAGGACCTTTATAATTCACCCCTCCACTTT.

The V call is TRBV7-9, the J call TRBJ1-2; a weak D match, TRBD1 (5 bases). The germline V gene encodes CDR1 SEHNR and CDR2 FQNEAQ (reference sequence). The CDR3 is 17 residues long. V was pared by 7 bases and J by 0 bases, with 21 bases between. The CDR3 spells CASTLRRYRRPNYGYTF. CDR3 sequence (DNA): TGTGCCAGCACTCTAAGAAGGTACAGGCGGCCTAACTATGGCTACACCTTC.

This chain uses TRBV6-5 with TRBJ2-2, with TRBD2 as a possible D gene (6 bases). Per the germline V gene, CDR1 is MNHEY and CDR2 is SVGAGI. The CDR3 is made up of 13 amino acids. V was pared by 2 bases and J by 6 bases, with 7 bases between. The CDR3 sequence: CASSYGGAGELFF. The CDR3, as DNA: TGTGCCAGCAGTTACGGCGGGGCCGGGGAGCTGTTTTTT.

CDR3 region: CASSLAGSEQFF. CDR3 sequence (DNA): TGTGCCAGCTCACTAGCGGGGTCTGAGCAGTTCTTC. The chain is built from TRBV18 and TRBJ2-1, with TRBD2 matching over 8 bases. With 4 bases clipped from V and 9 bases from J, the junction kept 2 bases outside the gene matches. The CDR3 runs to 12 residues. Germline V CDR1 and CDR2: KGHSH, LQKENI.

The chain has TRBV11-2 and TRBJ1-2; D not certain. V dropped 3 bases and J dropped 6 bases, with 8 bases sitting between them. The CDR3 has 12 amino acids. The germline V gene encodes CDR1 SGHAT and CDR2 FQNNGV. The CDR3 here is CASSFERNGYTF. CDR3 nucleotides: TGTGCCAGCAGCTTTGAGAGGAATGGCTACACCTTC.

This clone is judged medium-sized (0.01 to 0.1%). The rearrangement uses TRBV19 and TRBJ1-1, with TRBD1 identical over 7 bases. The germline V gene has CDR1 LNHDA and CDR2 SQIVND (reference sequence). V gave up 5 bases and J gave up 3 bases; unmatched junction bases: 6. This CDR3 has 14 amino acids. CDR3 sequence reads: CASSVRGWDTEAFF. The CDR3 nucleotides read TGTGCCAGTAGTGTCAGGGGGTGGGACACTGAAGCTTTCTTT.

The chain has TRBV2 and TRBJ2-5; 8 bases fit TRBD2. The junction had 6 bases not matched to a gene; V was cut back by 4 bases and J by 5 bases. The CDR3 length is 14 residues. The germline V gene encodes CDR1 SNHLY and CDR2 FYNNEI. The CDR3 nucleotides are TGTGCCAGCAGTGTTCGGGGGGGCTGGGAGACCCAGTACTTC. It translates to CASSVRGGWETQYF.

The V and J genes are TRBV15 and TRBJ2-5, with D maybe TRBD2 (5 bases). CDR3 length equals 14 residues. Deletions cut 5 bases from V and 2 bases from J, with 12 bases between. Germline CDR1 LNHNV, CDR2 YYDKDF (reference sequence). The CDR3 region has the DNA TGTGCCACCAGCCCTACCCTAGCTCAAGAGACCCAGTACTTC. This translates into CATSPTLAQETQYF.

The rearrangement links TRBV5-1 to TRBJ2-7; 16 nucleotides match TRBD2. This CDR3 is 17 amino acids long. With 3 bases clipped from V and 7 bases from J, the junction kept 10 bases outside the gene matches. CDR1 and CDR2 (germline): SGHRS, YFSETQ. CDR3 protein: CASSSLGTSGGANEQYF. The DNA for the CDR3 is TGCGCCAGCAGCTCCCTAGGGACTAGCGGGGGGGCTAATGAGCAGTACTTC.

This CDR3 reads CASSLVAGGGYEQYF. The CDR3 nucleotides read TGTGCCAGCAGCTTAGTGGCAGGGGGCGGCTACGAGCAGTACTTC. The chain links TRBV7-8 to TRBJ2-7; 8 bases line up with TRBD1. Germline V gives CDR1 SGHVS, CDR2 FQNEAQ. This CDR3 comprises 15 residues. V trimming: 1 base; J trimming: 3 bases; junction bases outside the gene matches: 5.

This chain connects TRBV29-1 to TRBJ2-7; TRBD1 agrees at 9 bases. The CDR3 is 15 residues long. CDR1 and CDR2 from the germline V gene are SQVTM and ANQGSEA. V lost 3 bases and J lost 2; bases outside the gene matches: 8. CDR3 sequence (DNA): TGCAGCGTTGAGGGCGAGGGACAGGGAGCCTACGAGCAGTACTTC. Its translation is CSVEGEGQGAYEQYF.

J is TRBJ1-2 and V is TRBV2; TRBD1 agrees at 8 bases. CDR3 length: 13 amino acids. With V trimmed by 6 bases and J by 7 bases, 7 bases remained unmatched. CDR1 and CDR2 (germline): SNHLY, FYNNEI. The CDR3 is CASSLEQGGGYTF. Written as DNA, the CDR3 is TGTGCCAGCAGCCTTGAACAGGGGGGTGGCTACACCTTC. Supplemented by reference TRBV2 and TRBJ1-2, the full variable domain reads EPEVTQTPSHQVTQMGQEVILRCVPISNHLYFYWYRQILGQKVEFLVSFYNNEISEKSEIFDDQFSVERPDGSNFTLKIRSTKLEDSAMYFCASSLEQGGGYTFGSGTRLTVV.

The genes are TRBV30 and TRBJ2-2; TRBD1 matches 8 bases. From germline, CDR1 is GTSNPN and CDR2 SVGIG (reference sequence). J was trimmed by 5 bases and V by 7 bases; bases with no gene match: 12. The CDR3 is made up of 15 amino acids. The CDR3 loop reads CALSSGQGLTGELFF. The CDR3 DNA sequence: TGTGCCTTGTCATCTGGACAGGGTTTAACCGGGGAGCTGTTTTTT.

The rearrangement links TRBV5-1 to TRBJ2-5, with 7 bases lining up with TRBD1. Germline loops: CDR1 SGHRS, CDR2 YFSETQ. This CDR3 is built from 14 residues. With 0 bases clipped from V and 5 bases from J, the junction kept 4 bases outside the gene matches. Written as DNA, the CDR3 is TGCGCCAGCAGCTTGGGACAGGGTGGCGAGACCCAGTACTTC. Protein: CASSLGQGGETQYF.

The V gene is TRBV29-1, the J gene TRBJ2-1, with 9 bases that match TRBD2. This CDR3 has 14 residues. Germline V gene data show CDR1 as SQVTM and CDR2 as ANQGSEA. The DNA of the CDR3 is TGCAGTTGGGAGTTAGCGGGAGTACTCAATGAGCAGTTCTTC. It encodes CSWELAGVLNEQFF.

The chain joins TRBV7-8 to TRBJ2-7; 8 nucleotides align to TRBD2. Germline CDR1 is SGHVS and CDR2 is FQNEAQ. The CDR3 has 16 residues. Losses at the gene ends were 4 bases for V and 7 bases for J; bases not matched to a gene: 15. CDR3 region: CASSSRSTSATSEQYF. The CDR3 nucleotides are TGTGCCAGCAGCTCCAGGTCGACTAGCGCGACTAGTGAGCAGTACTTC.